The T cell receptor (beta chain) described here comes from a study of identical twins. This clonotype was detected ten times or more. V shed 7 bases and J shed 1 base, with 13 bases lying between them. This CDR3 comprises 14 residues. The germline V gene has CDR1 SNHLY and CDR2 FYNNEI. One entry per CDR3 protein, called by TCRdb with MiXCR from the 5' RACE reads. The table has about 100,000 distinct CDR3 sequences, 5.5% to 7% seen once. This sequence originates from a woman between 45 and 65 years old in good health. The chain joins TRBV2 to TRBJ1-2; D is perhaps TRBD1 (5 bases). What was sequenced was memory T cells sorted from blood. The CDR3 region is CASTGGAINYGYTF. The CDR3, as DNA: TGTGCCAGCACCGGTGGGGCTATTAACTATGGCTACACCTTC.